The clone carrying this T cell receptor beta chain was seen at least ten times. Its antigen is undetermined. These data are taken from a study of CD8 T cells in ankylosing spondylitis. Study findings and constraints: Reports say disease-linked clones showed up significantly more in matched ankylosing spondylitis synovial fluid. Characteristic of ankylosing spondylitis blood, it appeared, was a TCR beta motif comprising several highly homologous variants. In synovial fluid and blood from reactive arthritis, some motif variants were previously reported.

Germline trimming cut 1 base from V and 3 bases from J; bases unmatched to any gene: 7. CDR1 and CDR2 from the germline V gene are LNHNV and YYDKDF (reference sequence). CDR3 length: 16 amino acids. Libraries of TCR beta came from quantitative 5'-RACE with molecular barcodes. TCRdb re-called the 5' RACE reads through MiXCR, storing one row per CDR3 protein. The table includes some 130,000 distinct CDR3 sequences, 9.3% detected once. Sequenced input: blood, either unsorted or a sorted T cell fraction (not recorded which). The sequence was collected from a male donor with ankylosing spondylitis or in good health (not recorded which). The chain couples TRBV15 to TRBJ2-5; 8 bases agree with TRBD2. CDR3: CATSRVKRERKETQYF. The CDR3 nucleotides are TGTGCCACCAGCAGAGTGAAGCGGGAGAGAAAAGAGACCCAGTACTTC.